The present T cell receptor (beta chain) was sequenced within a study of T-cell memory formation after mild COVID-19. This CDR3 spans 17 amino acids. The germline V gene has CDR1 DFQATT and CDR2 SNEGSKA (reference sequence). The J segment lost 7 bases and the V segment lost 6 bases, leaving 18 bases of the junction unmatched. TCRdb re-derived calls from the 5' RACE reads in MiXCR, one entry per CDR3 protein. Of roughly 370,000 distinct CDR3 sequences detected, approximately 16% appear once; the ten largest clones hold 20% to 25%. V usage is TRBV20-1 and J usage is TRBJ2-2; 9 bases match TRBD1. The sample consisted of PBMCs or a T cell subset sorted from them (not recorded which). The sequence came from a man aged 18 to 29 who had mild COVID-19 (a few samples of this study predate the infection). Cell type and time point are not known. The CDR3 loop is CSAPKSTGQGLNGELFF. The CDR3 DNA is TGCAGTGCCCCTAAGTCCACCGGACAGGGGCTCAACGGGGAGCTGTTTTTT.